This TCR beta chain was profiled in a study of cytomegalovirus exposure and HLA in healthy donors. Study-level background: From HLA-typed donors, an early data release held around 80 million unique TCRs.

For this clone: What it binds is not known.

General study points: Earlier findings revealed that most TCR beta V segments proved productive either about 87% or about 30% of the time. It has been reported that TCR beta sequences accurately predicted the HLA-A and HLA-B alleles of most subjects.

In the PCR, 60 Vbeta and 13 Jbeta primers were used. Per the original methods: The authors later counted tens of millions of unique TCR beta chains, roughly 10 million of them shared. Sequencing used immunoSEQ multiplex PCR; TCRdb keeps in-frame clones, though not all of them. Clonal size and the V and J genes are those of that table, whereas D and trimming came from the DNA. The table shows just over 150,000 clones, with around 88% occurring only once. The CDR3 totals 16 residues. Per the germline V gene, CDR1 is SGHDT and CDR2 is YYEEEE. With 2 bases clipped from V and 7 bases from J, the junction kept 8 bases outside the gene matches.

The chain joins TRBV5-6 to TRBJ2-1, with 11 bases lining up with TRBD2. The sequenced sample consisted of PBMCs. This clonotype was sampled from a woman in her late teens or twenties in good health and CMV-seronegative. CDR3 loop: CASSFRSGGAWNEQFF. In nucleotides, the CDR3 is TGTGCCAGCAGCTTTCGTAGCGGGGGGGCCTGGAATGAGCAGTTCTTC.